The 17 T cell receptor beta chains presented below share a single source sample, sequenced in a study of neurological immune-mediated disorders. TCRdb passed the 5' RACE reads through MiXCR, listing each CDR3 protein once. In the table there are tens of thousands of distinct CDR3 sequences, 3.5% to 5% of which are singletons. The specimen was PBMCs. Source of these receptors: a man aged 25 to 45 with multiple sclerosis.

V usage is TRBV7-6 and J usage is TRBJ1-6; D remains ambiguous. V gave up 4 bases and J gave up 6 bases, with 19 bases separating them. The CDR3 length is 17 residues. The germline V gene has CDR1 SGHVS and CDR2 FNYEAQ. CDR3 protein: CASSSFLAPGGNSPLHF. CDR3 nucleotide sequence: TGTGCCAGCAGCTCCTTCCTGGCGCCGGGTGGTAATTCACCCCTCCACTTT.

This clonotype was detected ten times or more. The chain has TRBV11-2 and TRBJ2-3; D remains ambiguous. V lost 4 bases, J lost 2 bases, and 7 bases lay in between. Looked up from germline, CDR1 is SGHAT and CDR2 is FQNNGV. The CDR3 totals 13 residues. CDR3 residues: CASSSQLTDTQYF. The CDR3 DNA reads TGTGCCAGCAGCTCTCAGCTCACAGATACGCAGTATTTT.

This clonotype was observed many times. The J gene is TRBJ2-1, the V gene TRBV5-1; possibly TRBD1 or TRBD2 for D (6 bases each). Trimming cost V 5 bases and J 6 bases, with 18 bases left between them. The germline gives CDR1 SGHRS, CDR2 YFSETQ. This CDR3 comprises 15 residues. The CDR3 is CASSSEGDPANEQFF. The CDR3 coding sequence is TGCGCCAGCAGTTCGGAGGGGGACCCTGCCAATGAGCAGTTCTTC.

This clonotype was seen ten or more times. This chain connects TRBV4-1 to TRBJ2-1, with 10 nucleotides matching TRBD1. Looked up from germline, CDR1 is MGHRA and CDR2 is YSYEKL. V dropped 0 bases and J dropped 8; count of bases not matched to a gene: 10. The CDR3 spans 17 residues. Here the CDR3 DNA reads TGCGCCAGCAGCCAAGATCCGGGGGACAGGGGAGGAGATGAGCAGTTCTTC. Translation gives CASSQDPGDRGGDEQFF.

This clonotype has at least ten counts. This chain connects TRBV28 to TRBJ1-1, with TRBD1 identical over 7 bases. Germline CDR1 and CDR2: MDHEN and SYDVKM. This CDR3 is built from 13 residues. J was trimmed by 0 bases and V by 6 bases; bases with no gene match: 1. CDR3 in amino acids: CASRGTVNTEAFF. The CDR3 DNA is TGTGCCAGCAGGGGGACAGTGAACACTGAAGCTTTCTTT.

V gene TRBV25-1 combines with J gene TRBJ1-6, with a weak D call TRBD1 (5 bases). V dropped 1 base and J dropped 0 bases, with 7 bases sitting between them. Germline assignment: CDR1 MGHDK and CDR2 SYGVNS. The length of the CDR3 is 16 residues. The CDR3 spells CASSELGGSYNSPLHF. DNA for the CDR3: TGTGCCAGCAGTGAATTGGGGGGCTCCTATAATTCACCCCTCCACTTT.

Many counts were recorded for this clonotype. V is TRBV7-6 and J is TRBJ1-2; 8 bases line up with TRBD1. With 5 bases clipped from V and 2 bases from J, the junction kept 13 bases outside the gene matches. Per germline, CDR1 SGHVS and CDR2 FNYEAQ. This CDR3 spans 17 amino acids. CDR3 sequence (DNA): TGTGCCAGCAGCCCAGACAGGGGCCGAAAAGAAAACTATGGCTACACCTTC. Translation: CASSPDRGRKENYGYTF.

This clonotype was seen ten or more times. The CDR3, as DNA: TGTGCCAGCACCTATTCAAGGGGGAGTGGCACTGAAGCTTTCTTT. Amino acids: CASTYSRGSGTEAFF. The chain links TRBV27 to TRBJ1-1, with D perhaps matching TRBD1 (6 bases). This CDR3 region has 15 residues. The germline V gene encodes CDR1 MNHEY and CDR2 SMNVEV (reference sequence). Trimming left V 7 bases short and J 4 bases short, with 19 bases between.

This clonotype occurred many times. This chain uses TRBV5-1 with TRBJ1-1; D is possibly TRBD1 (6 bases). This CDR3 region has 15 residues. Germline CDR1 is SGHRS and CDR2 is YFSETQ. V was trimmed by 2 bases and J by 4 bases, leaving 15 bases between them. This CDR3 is CASSFGAEGGTEAFF. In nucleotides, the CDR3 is TGCGCCAGCAGCTTTGGAGCGGAGGGGGGCACTGAAGCTTTCTTT.

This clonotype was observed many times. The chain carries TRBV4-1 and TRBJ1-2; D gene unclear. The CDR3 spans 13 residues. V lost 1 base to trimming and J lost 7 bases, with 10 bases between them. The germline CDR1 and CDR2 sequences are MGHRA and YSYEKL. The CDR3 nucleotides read TGCGCCAGCAGCCAAGGGGGTTATGGTGGCTACACCTTC. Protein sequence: CASSQGGYGGYTF.

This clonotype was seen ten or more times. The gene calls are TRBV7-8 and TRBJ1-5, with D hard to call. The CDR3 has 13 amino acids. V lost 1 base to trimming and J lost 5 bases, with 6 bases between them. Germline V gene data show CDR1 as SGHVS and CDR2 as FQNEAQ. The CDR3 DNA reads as TGTGCCAGCAGCTTAGAAGGGTATCAGCCCCAGCATTTT. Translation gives CASSLEGYQPQHF.

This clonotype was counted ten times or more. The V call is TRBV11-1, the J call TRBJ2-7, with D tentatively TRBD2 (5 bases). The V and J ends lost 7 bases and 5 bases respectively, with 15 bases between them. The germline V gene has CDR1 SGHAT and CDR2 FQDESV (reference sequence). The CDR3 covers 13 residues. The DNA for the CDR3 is TGTGCCAGCACCCCCTGGGGTAGCGACGAGCAGTACGTC. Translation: CASTPWGSDEQYV.

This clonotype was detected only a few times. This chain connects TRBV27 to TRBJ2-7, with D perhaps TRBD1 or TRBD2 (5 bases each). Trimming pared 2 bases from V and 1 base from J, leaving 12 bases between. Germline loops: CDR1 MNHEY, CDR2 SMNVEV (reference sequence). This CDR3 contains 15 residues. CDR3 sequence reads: CASSLRRGVSYEQYF. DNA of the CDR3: TGTGCCAGCAGTTTAAGGCGAGGGGTATCCTACGAGCAGTACTTC.

CDR3 nucleotide sequence: TGTGCCAGCAGTTACACAGGACCTGGCTACACCTTC. It codes for CASSYTGPGYTF. The gene calls are TRBV6-2 or TRBV6-3 and TRBJ1-2; TRBD1 might be the D (5 bases). This CDR3 comprises 12 residues. V shed 2 bases and J shed 7 bases, with 8 bases lying between them. Germline values: CDR1 MNHEY, CDR2 SVGEGT.

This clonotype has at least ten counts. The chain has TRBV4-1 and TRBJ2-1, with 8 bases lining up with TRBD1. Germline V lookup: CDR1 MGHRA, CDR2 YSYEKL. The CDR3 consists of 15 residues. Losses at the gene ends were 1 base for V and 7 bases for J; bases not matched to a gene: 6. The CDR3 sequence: CASSQGLGTGNEQFF. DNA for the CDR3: TGCGCCAGCAGCCAAGGATTAGGGACAGGAAATGAGCAGTTCTTC.

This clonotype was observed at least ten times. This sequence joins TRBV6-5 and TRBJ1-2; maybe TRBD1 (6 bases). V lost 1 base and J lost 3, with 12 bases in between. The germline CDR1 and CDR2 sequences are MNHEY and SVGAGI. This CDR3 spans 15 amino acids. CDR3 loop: CASSYLGGTDYGYTF. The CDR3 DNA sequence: TGTGCCAGCAGTTACTTAGGGGGGACCGACTATGGCTACACCTTC.

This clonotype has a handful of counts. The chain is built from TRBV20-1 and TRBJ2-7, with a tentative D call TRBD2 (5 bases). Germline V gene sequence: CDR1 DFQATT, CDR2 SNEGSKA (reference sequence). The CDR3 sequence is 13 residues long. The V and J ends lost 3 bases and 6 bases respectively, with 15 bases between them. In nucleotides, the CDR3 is TGCAGTGCTAGGGTGGGGAGAGGCCGCGAGCAGTACTTC. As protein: CSARVGRGREQYF.